A single T cell receptor (beta chain) is shown here with its context. Its target is unknown. TCRdb fed the RACE reads into MiXCR, producing one record per CDR3 protein. The sample records about 380,000 distinct CDR3 sequences, roughly 5% being singletons. Time point noted: pre-sensitization, week 0. The treatment is: therapeutic diphenylcyclopropenone sensitization with weekly scalp DPC. Each patch-test visit's blood sample preceded patch application. This record belongs to a study of human T cells and chemical hapten exposure. Study-wide background: The sensitizing agent was 2% DPC, placed on 2 cm by 2 cm of upper inner arm skin. Study-level points and caveats: Significantly greater numbers of large CDR3 similarity clusters came from expanded TCRs than from controls. TCRs whose frequency exceeded 1 in 1000 remained the same following DPC sensitization.

CDR1 and CDR2 from the germline V gene are MNHNS and SASEGT. J was trimmed by 0 bases and V by 4 bases; bases with no gene match: 7. The CDR3 covers 16 residues. The sequencing used whole blood, collected in connection with sensitization to the hapten diphenylcyclopropenone (DPC). The rearrangement uses TRBV6-1 and TRBJ2-3; TRBD2 agrees at 7 bases. This sequence originates from a woman aged 45-59 years with alopecia areata. Some clones in this sample may be carry-over from other donors' samples. The CDR3 DNA follows: TGTGCCAGCAGTGGTTGGCTAGCGGCTAGCACAGATACGCAGTATTTT. Its translation is CASSGWLAASTDTQYF.